The entry below describes one TCR beta chain. This clone was observed a single time. Its antigen has not been determined. Base quality data are lacking; no much larger clone is found one base away. To sequence the TCRbeta CDR3 region, genomic DNA was isolated from the sorted cells. TCRbeta CDR3 regions were sequenced using the immunoSEQ Assay. TCRdb carries this immuneACCESS record with in-frame sequences only. Its versions omit some clonotypes, under half of them owing to an unresolved V gene in the studies checked, with the rest unexplained. Within this sample are tens of thousands of clones, with 80% to 90% of them counted one time only. Around 1.9% of the sample lies in the top ten. The cysteine opens and the phenylalanine closes a CDR3 of 14 amino acids. Here the CDR3 DNA is all that survives: 42 bases in frame from base 1. V loses 0 bases of germline sequence and J loses 4 bases, and the interval between the two ends is 10 bases. Looking up the germline V gene yields CDR1 SGHRS and CDR2 YFSETQ.

This entry belongs to a study of OX40 agonist ivuxolimab in advanced cancers. Regarding the research as a whole: Ivuxolimab was an agonistic, fully human IgG2 monoclonal antibody directed against OX40 (CD134), a costimulatory receptor. Intravenous ivuxolimab was administered to patients every 2 weeks at six dose levels: 0.01, 0.1, 0.3, 1.5, 3 and 10 mg/kg. Of the approximately 50 dose-escalation patients, hepatocellular carcinoma was present in approximately 20, melanoma in some 15, renal cell carcinoma in 9 and head and neck cancer in 9. In the dose-escalation cohort, around four fifths of patients were male, and the mean age was roughly 60 years with a range of roughly 20 to 85. Patients were allowed to have had prior anti-PD-1, anti-PD-L1 or anti-CTLA-4 therapy, and 30% to 50% of the dose-escalation patients had previously received checkpoint inhibitors. Partial responses occurred in three dose-escalation patients: two with cutaneous melanoma and one with hepatocellular carcinoma. The point of sequencing TCRbeta in the periphery was to test whether ivuxolimab changed TCR sequence diversity and drove clonal T-cell expansion. The monotherapy dose-escalation portion (N of about 50 patients) of the phase I ivuxolimab trial is reported in the paper. Overall study results and their limits: After ivuxolimab, expanded clones were on average more numerous among CD8+ T cells than among CD4+ T cells. Low levels of normalized T-cell clonal expansion were also seen in some patients who did not respond. The antigen specificity of the clonally expanded peripheral T cells was not determined. In the 0.1-3.0 mg/kg groups, partial responders were among the patients with the lowest normalized peripheral clonal expansion, particularly in CD8+ T cells. Clonal expansion of both CD4+ and CD8+ blood T cells was observed from baseline to week 6 at doses 0.1 to 3.0 mg/kg.

The trial excluded patients who had a history of autoimmune disease or were on systemic immunosuppression. Peripheral blood for TCR sequencing was collected from all dose cohorts at baseline, on cycle 4 day 1, and on cycle 7 day 1. Samples were obtained from an open-label, multicenter, first-in-human phase I dose-escalation trial of ivuxolimab. The trial enrolled adults with locally advanced or metastatic head and neck squamous cell, hepatocellular, melanoma or renal cell carcinoma. CD4+ and CD8+ T cells were sorted separately from peripheral blood before TCR sequencing. The receptor was derived from an adult with an advanced solid tumor such as melanoma, head and neck, liver or kidney cancer. Sequenced material: CD4+ or CD8+ T cells sorted from blood, taken in a trial of the OX40 agonist ivuxolimab. The chain is made from TRBV5-1 and TRBJ1-1; TRBD1 is perhaps the D gene, given 5 matching bases. CDR3 sequence: CASSLGAGLTEAFF. The DNA sequence follows: TGCGCCAGCAGCTTGGGGGCAGGGCTCACTGAAGCTTTCTTT. The variable domain in full, with residues beyond the CDR3 obtained from the reference TRBV5-1 and TRBJ1-1 genes, is KAGVTQTPRYLIKTRGQQVTLSCSPISGHRSVSWYQQTPGQGLQFLFEYFSETQRNKGNFPGRFSGRQFSNSRSEMNVSTLELGDSALYLCASSLGAGLTEAFFGQGTRLTVV.